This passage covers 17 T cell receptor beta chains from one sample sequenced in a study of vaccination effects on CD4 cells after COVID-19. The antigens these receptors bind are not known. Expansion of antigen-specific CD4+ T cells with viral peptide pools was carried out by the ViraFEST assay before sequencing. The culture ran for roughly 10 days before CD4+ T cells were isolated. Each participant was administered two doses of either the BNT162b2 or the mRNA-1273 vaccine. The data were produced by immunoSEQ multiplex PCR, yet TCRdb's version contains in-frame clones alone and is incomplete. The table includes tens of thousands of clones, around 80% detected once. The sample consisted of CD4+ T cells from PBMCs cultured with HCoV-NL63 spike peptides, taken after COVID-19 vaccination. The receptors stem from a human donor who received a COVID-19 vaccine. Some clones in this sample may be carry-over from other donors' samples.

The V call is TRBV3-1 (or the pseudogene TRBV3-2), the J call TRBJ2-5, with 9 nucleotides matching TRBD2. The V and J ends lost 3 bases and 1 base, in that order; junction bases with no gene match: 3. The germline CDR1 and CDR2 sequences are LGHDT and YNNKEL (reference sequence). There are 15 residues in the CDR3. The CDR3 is CASSQRGGLQETQYF. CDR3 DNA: TGTGCCAGCAGCCAGCGGGGGGGTCTCCAAGAGACCCAGTACTTC.

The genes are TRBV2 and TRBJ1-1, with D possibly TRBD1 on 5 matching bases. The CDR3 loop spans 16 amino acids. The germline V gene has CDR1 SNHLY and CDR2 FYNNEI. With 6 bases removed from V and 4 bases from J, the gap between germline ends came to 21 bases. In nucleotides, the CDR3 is TGTGCCAGCAGCTTTTCATGGGGGACCGGTGGCACTGAAGCTTTCTTT. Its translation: CASSFSWGTGGTEAFF. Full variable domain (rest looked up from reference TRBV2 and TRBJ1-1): EPEVTQTPSHQVTQMGQEVILRCVPISNHLYFYWYRQILGQKVEFLVSFYNNEISEKSEIFDDQFSVERPDGSNFTLKIRSTKLEDSAMYFCASSFSWGTGGTEAFFGQGTRLTVV.

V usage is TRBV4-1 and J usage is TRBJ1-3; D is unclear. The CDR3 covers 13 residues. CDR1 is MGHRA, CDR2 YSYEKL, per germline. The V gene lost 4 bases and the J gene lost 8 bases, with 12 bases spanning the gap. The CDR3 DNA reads TGCGCCAGCAGCCTCAGCCTTGGTCACACCATATATTTT. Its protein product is CASSLSLGHTIYF.

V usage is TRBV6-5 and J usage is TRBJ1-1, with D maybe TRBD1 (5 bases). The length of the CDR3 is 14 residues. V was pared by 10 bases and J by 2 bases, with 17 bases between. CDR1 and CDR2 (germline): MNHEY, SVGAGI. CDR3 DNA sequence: TGTGCCACCCCAGGGTTCGACCCAAACACTGAAGCTTTCTTT. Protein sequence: CATPGFDPNTEAFF.

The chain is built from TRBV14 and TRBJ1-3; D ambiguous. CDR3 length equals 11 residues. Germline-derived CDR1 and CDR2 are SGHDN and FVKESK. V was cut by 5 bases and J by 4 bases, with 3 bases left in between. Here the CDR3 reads CASSNGNTIYF. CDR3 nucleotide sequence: TGTGCCAGCAGCAACGGAAACACCATATATTTT.

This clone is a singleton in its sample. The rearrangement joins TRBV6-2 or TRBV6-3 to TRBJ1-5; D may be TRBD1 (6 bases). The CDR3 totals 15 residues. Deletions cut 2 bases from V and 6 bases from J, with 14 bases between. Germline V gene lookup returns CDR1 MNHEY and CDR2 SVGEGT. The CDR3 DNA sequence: TGTGCCAGCAGTTACGACCCAGGGGTCAGTCAGCCCCAGCATTTT. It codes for CASSYDPGVSQPQHF.

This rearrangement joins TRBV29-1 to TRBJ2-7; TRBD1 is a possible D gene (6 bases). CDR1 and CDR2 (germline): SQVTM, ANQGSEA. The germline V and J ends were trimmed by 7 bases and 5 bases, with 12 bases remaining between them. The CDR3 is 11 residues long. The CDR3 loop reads CSARQGNEQYV. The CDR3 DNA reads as TGCAGCGCTCGTCAGGGGAACGAGCAGTACGTC.

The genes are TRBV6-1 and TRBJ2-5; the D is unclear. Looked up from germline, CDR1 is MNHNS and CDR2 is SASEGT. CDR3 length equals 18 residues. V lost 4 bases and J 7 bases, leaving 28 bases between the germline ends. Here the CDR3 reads CASSVPVGMSPSGRTQYF. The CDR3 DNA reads TGTGCCAGCAGTGTACCCGTTGGGATGAGTCCATCTGGGCGGACCCAGTACTTC.

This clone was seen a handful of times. The chain's CDR3 is CASSPGIGGYNSPLHF. The CDR3 DNA follows: TGTGCCAGCTCACCCGGGATCGGGGGATATAATTCACCCCTCCACTTT. V gene TRBV18 combines with J gene TRBJ1-6; D perhaps matches TRBD1 (5 bases). Germline-derived CDR1 and CDR2 are KGHSH and LQKENI. This CDR3 spans 16 amino acids. The ends were cut back, 3 bases at V and 4 bases at J, with 13 bases in the middle.

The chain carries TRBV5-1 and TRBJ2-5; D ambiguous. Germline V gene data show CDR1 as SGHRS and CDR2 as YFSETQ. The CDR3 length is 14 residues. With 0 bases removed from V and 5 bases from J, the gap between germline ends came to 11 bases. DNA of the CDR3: TGCGCCAGCAGCTTGGCCGGTCAGAAGGAGACCCAGTACTTC. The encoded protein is CASSLAGQKETQYF. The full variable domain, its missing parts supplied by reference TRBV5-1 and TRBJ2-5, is KAGVTQTPRYLIKTRGQQVTLSCSPISGHRSVSWYQQTPGQGLQFLFEYFSETQRNKGNFPGRFSGRQFSNSRSEMNVSTLELGDSALYLCASSLAGQKETQYFGPGTRLLVL.

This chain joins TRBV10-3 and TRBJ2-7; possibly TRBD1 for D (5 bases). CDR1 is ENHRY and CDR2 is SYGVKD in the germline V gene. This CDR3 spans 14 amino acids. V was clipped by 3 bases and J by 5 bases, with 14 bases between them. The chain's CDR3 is CAISDRQGGDEQYV. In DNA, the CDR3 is TGTGCCATCAGTGACCGCCAGGGTGGCGACGAGCAGTACGTC.

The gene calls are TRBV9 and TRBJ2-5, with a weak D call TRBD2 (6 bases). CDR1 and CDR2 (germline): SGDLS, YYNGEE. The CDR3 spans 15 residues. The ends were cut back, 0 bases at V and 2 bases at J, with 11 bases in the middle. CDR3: CASSVGTAGQETQYF. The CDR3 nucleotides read TGTGCCAGCAGCGTAGGGACGGCGGGGCAAGAGACCCAGTACTTC. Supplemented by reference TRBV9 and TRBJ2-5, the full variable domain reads DSGVTQTPKHLITATGQRVTLRCSPRSGDLSVYWYQQSLDQGLQFLIQYYNGEERAKGNILERFSAQQFPDLHSELNLSSLELGDSALYFCASSVGTAGQETQYFGPGTRLLVL.

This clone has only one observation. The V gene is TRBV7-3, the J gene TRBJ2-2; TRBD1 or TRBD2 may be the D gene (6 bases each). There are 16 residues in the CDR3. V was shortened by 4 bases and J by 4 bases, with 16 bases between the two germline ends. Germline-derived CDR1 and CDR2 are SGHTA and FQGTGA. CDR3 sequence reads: CASSSSGGPLTGELFF. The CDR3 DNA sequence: TGTGCCAGCAGCTCCTCTGGGGGGCCTCTCACCGGGGAGCTGTTTTTT.

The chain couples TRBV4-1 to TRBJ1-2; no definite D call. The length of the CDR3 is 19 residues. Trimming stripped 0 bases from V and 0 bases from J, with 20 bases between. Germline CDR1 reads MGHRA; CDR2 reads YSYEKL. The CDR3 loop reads CASSQDPQLRPVANYGYTF. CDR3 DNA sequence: TGCGCCAGCAGCCAAGATCCCCAATTGCGGCCAGTAGCTAACTATGGCTACACCTTC.

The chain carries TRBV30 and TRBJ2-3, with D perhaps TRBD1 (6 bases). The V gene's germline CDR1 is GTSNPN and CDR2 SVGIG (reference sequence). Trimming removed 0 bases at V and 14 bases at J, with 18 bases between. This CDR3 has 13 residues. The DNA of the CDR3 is TGTGCCTGGAGTGTTTCCCACAGGGAAAAGGCGTATTTT. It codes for CAWSVSHREKAYF.

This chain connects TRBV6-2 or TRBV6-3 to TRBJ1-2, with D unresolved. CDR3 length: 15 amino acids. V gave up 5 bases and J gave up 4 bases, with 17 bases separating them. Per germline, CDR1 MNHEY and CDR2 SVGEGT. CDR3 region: CASSPRGGSGYGYTF. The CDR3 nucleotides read TGTGCCAGCAGTCCCCGGGGAGGGAGCGGCTATGGCTACACCTTC.

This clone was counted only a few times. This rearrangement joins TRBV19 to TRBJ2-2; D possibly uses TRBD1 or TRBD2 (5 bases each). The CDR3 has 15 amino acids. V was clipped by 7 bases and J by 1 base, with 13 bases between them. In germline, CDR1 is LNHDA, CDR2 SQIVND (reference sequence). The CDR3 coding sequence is TGTGCCAGTATCCGGGGCCCCGGGAACACCGGGGAGCTGTTTTTT. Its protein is CASIRGPGNTGELFF.